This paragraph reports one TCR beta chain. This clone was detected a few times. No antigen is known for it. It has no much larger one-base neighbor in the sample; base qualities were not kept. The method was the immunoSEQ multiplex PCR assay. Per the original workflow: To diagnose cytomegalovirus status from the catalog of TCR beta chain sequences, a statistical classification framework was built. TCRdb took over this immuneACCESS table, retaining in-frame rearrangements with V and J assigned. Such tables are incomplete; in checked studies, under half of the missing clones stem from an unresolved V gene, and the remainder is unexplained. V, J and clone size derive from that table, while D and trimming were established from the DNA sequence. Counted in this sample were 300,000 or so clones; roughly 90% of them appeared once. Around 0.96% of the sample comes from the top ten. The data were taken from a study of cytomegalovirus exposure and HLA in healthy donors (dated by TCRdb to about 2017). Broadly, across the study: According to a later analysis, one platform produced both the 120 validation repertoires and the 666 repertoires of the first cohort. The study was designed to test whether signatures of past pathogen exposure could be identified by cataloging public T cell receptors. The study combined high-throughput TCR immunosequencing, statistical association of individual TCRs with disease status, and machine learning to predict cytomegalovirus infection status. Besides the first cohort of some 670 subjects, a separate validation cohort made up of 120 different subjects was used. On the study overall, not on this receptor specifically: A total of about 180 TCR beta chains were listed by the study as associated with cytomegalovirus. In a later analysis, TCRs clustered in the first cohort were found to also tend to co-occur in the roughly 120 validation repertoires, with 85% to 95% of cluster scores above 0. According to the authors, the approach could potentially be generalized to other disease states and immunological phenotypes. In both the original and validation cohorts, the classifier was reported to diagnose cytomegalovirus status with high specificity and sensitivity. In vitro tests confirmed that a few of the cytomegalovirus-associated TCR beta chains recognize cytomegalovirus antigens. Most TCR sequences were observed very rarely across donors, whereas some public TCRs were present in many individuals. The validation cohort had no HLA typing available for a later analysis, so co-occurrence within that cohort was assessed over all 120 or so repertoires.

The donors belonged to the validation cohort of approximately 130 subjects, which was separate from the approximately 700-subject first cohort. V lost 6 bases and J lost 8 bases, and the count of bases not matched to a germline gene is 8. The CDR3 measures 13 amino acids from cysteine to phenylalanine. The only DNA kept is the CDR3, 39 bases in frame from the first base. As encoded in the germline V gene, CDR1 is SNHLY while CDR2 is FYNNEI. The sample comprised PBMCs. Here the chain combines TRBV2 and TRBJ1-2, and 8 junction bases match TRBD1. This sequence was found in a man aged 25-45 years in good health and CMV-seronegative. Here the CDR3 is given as CASSGQGGEGYTF. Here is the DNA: TGTGCCAGCAGCGGACAGGGAGGAGAAGGCTACACCTTC.